The entry below describes one T cell receptor (beta chain). This clonotype is medium-sized (0.01 to 0.1%). Its antigen is still unknown. Per-base quality was not reported, and no clone a single base away is much larger than it. CDR1 and CDR2, looked up from the germline V gene, are MGHRA and YSYEKL. Trimming at the junction amounts to 0 bases on V and 2 bases on J, and the germline ends lie 13 bases apart. The CDR3 contains 17 residues, cysteine and phenylalanine counted. Of all the DNA, just the CDR3 is kept, 51 bases in frame from base 1. The data were produced on an Illumina MiSeq. The public reads were reprocessed in TCRdb via fastp at Q25 and MiXCR, keeping in-frame beta chains. Rows matching on CDR3 protein sequence are summarized as one entry with the most common DNA and genes. The sample records roughly 4,500 distinct CDR3 sequences, approximately 8% of which are singletons. The ten largest account for 8.5% to 9.5% of the sample.

This entry comes from a study. The chain links TRBV4-1 with TRBJ2-2, and TRBD2 may be the D gene, going by 7 matching bases. This TCR was sampled from a human donor with rheumatoid arthritis. The specimen was CD4+ T cells from synovial fluid. The bases are TGCGCCAGCAGCCAAGACGGAGGGGGGGTTAACACCGGGGAGCTGTTTTTT. Its coded protein is CASSQDGGGVNTGELFF.